This TCR beta chain was obtained from a study of shared clonotypes between healthy human individuals. Study results and limitations: Non-shared clonotypes were found to have lower generation probabilities than the clonotypes that were shared by all four of the sorted-subset donors.

Only CD45RO-negative cells positively selected for CCR7 counted as naive CD8 cells, so terminally differentiated effector memory CD45RA+ cells were excluded. Every one of the donors was a Caucasian adult that lived in Nashville, Tennessee. As regards this clone: Its specificity is not known.

In replicate PCRs of sorted subsets, around 200 ng DNA, roughly 27,000 T cell genomes, was used. Authors' processing steps: Without quality scores, immunoSEQ junctional reads could not be filtered like full-length reads. Measured with immunoSEQ multiplex PCR; TCRdb has only the in-frame clones, and not every one. That table supplies the V and J calls and clone size; D and trimming were determined from the DNA. The sample shows fewer than 700,000 clones, about 95% of them seen only once. The CDR3 runs to 14 residues. Germline V gene lookup returns CDR1 SEHNR and CDR2 FQNEAQ (reference sequence). V was clipped by 1 base and J by 5 bases, with 11 bases between them.

The chain couples TRBV7-9 to TRBJ2-5, with D uncertain. This TCR was sampled from a woman aged 25 to 45 in good health. The sample was naive CD8+ T cells sorted from blood. The CDR3 region has the DNA TGTGCCAGCAGCTTAGAATTCCCTGGGGAGACCCAGTACTTC. Translating gives CASSLEFPGETQYF. The full variable domain, completed using reference TRBV7-9 and TRBJ2-5, is DTGVSQNPRHKITKRGQNVTFRCDPISEHNRLYWYRQTLGQGPEFLTYFQNEAQLEKSRLLSDRFSAERPKGSFSTLEIQRTEQGDSAMYLCASSLEFPGETQYFGPGTRLLVL.